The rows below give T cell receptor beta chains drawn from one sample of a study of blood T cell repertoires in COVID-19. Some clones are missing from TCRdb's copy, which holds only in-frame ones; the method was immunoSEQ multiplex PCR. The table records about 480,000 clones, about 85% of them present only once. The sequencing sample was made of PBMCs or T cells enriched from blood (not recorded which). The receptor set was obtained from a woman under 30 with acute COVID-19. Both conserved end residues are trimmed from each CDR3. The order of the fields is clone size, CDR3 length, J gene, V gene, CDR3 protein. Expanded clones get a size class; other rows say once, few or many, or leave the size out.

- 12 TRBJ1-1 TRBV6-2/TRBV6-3 ASSRRGALTEAF
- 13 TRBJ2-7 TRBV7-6 ASSLEVGLPYEQY
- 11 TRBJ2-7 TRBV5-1 ASSLASSYEQY
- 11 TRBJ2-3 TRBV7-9 ASMGGGGDTQY
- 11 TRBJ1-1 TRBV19 ASSGQGVAEAF
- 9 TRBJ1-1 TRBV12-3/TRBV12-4 ASSFKWRAF
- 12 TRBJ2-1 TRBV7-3 ASSSSGGYNEQF
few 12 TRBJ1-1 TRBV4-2 ASSQDRMNTEAF
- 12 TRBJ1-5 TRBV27 ASSSLSGNQPQH
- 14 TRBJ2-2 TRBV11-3 ASSLAQGAGTGELF
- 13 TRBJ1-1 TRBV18 ASSPGQGDGTEAF